These 26 T cell receptor beta chains came from one sample sequenced in a study of shared clonotypes between healthy human individuals. Clones were sequenced by immunoSEQ multiplex PCR, and TCRdb holds only the in-frame ones, with some missing. The sample contains approximately 2,000,000 clones, approximately 92% of which appear only once. CD45RO-negative cells were positively selected for CCR7, leaving out terminally differentiated effector memory CD45RA+ cells. Specimen: naive CD8+ T cells from PBMCs. These receptors were obtained from a man aged 18 to 35 in good health. Some clones in this sample may be carry-over from other donors' samples.

Concerning this clone itself: The sample contains more than one DNA sequence encoding this CDR3. V is TRBV28 and J is TRBJ1-5; D unclear. The CDR3 spans 15 residues. Deletions cut 2 bases from V and 1 base from J, with 9 bases between. Germline V gene sequence: CDR1 MDHEN, CDR2 SYDVKM. CDR3 region: CASSLGVLSNQPQHF. The CDR3 nucleotides are TGTGCCAGCAGTTTAGGGGTGTTAAGCAATCAGCCCCAGCATTTT.

A remark on this clone: The sample carries other DNA sequences with the same CDR3. CDR3 DNA: TGTGCCAGTAGTATTTACAGATTGAGCAATCAGCCCCAGCATTTT. It codes for CASSIYRLSNQPQHF. This chain links TRBV19 with TRBJ1-5, with D unresolved. CDR1 and CDR2 (germline): LNHDA, SQIVND (reference sequence). The CDR3 extends over 15 amino acids. Trimming shortened V by 3 bases and J by 1 base, and 10 bases separated the two germline ends.

This clone was seen once. The chain uses TRBV4-1 and TRBJ2-7; perhaps TRBD1 as D (5 bases). The V end lost 0 bases, the J end lost 5 bases, and 11 bases lay between the germline ends. Germline CDR1 MGHRA, CDR2 YSYEKL. This CDR3 contains 14 residues. CDR3 region: CASSQERGRDEQYF. The CDR3, as DNA: TGCGCCAGCAGCCAAGAAAGGGGTCGCGACGAGCAGTACTTC.

This clone was observed a single time. The V gene is TRBV27, the J gene TRBJ1-5; D gene ambiguous. The CDR3 is 13 residues long. The V gene lost 7 bases and the J gene lost 2 bases, with 9 bases spanning the gap. Germline V gene data show CDR1 as MNHEY and CDR2 as SMNVEV (reference sequence). CDR3 sequence (DNA): TGTGCCAGCAAACTCTCGGGCAATCAGCCCCAGCATTTT. It encodes CASKLSGNQPQHF.

The chain couples TRBV11-2 to TRBJ2-3, with a possible D match to TRBD1 (6 bases). This CDR3 region has 13 residues. The germline V gene encodes CDR1 SGHAT and CDR2 FQNNGV. Trimming took off 5 bases at V and 5 bases at J, with 11 bases between the two ends. The CDR3 DNA is TGTGCCAGCAGCCCCCGGACAGTAGATACGCAGTATTTT. This gives the protein CASSPRTVDTQYF.

The V gene is TRBV25-1, the J gene TRBJ2-5, with TRBD2 as a possible D gene (6 bases). V was clipped by 2 bases and J by 5 bases, with 9 bases between them. This CDR3 is 13 amino acids long. Germline CDR1 MGHDK, CDR2 SYGVNS. The CDR3 nucleotides read TGTGCCAGCAGTGAAATCCGGGGGGAGACCCAGTACTTC. This encodes CASSEIRGETQYF.

About this clone: The sample has other DNA sequences that encode this CDR3 too. The chain couples TRBV28 to TRBJ2-5; D unclear. V was clipped by 0 bases and J by 2 bases, with 7 bases between them. Germline assignment: CDR1 MDHEN and CDR2 SYDVKM. The CDR3 sequence is 14 residues long. The CDR3 sequence: CASSLWGLQETQYF. The CDR3 coding sequence is TGTGCCAGCAGTTTATGGGGATTACAAGAGACCCAGTACTTC. Full variable domain (outside the CDR3, taken from reference TRBV28 and TRBJ2-5): DVKVTQSSRYLVKRTGEKVFLECVQDMDHENMFWYRQDPGLGLRLIYFSYDVKMKEKGDIPEGYSVSREKKERFSLILESASTNQTSMYLCASSLWGLQETQYFGPGTRLLVL.

Concerning this clone itself: One junction end does not reproduce the germline sequence, and a read error may be involved. The chain is built from TRBV28 and TRBJ2-7; no reliable D call. CDR1 is MDHEN, CDR2 SYDVKM, per germline. The CDR3 totals 13 residues. This CDR3 is CASSPLLTASRNF. CDR3 coding DNA: TGTGCCAGCAGTCCACTATTGACTGCTTCTAGGAACTTC.

The chain uses TRBV11-2 and TRBJ2-1; 11 nucleotides align to TRBD2. The CDR3 is 15 residues long. The J segment lost 3 bases and the V segment lost 4 bases, leaving 2 bases of the junction unmatched. Germline V gene lookup returns CDR1 SGHAT and CDR2 FQNNGV. DNA of the CDR3: TGTGCCAGCAGCTCGGGACTAGCGGTCTACAATGAGCAGTTCTTC. As protein: CASSSGLAVYNEQFF.

This clone was counted once. V and J are TRBV7-3 and TRBJ2-1, with 12 bases matching TRBD2. This CDR3 is built from 18 residues. V was pared by 1 base and J by 6 bases, with 10 bases of the junction left unmatched. CDR1 SGHTA and CDR2 FQGTGA come from the germline V gene. CDR3 sequence reads: CASSLSPRLAGDFNEQFF. CDR3 nucleotide sequence: TGTGCCAGCAGCTTAAGCCCCAGACTAGCGGGAGATTTCAATGAGCAGTTCTTC.

The gene calls are TRBV7-9 and TRBJ2-2, with D tentatively TRBD1 (6 bases). The CDR3 is 11 residues long. V gave up 5 bases and J gave up 9 bases, with 7 bases separating them. The germline CDR1 and CDR2 sequences are SEHNR and FQNEAQ (reference sequence). The CDR3 reads CASSTGRELFF. The CDR3 bases are TGTGCCAGCAGCACAGGGAGGGAGCTGTTTTTT.

The genes are TRBV5-5 and TRBJ1-2; 9 bases match TRBD1. Germline V CDR1 and CDR2: SGHKS, YYEKEE (reference sequence). The V segment lost 4 bases and the J segment 2 bases; nucleotides outside the gene matches: 6. The CDR3 contains 15 residues. The DNA for the CDR3 is TGTGCCAGCAGCCCCACAGGGGGCGCCAACTATGGCTACACCTTC. It is translated as CASSPTGGANYGYTF.

The J gene is TRBJ2-7, the V gene TRBV7-6; D gene unclear. The CDR3 totals 13 residues. The V end lost 3 bases, the J end lost 6 bases, and 12 bases lay between the germline ends. The germline CDR1 and CDR2 sequences are SGHVS and FNYEAQ. The CDR3: CASSFGLMGEQYF. Written as DNA, the CDR3 is TGTGCCAGCAGCTTCGGCCTAATGGGCGAGCAGTACTTC.

This chain connects TRBV7-9 to TRBJ2-3; 8 bases line up with TRBD1. This CDR3 is 14 amino acids long. With V trimmed by 6 bases and J by 3 bases, 5 bases remained unmatched. Germline V gives CDR1 SEHNR, CDR2 FQNEAQ (reference sequence). The CDR3 here is CASRRRQGTDTQYF. In DNA, the CDR3 is TGTGCCAGCAGACGCCGACAGGGGACAGATACGCAGTATTTT.

The chain is built from TRBV7-9 and TRBJ1-3; 8 nucleotides line up with TRBD1. Unmatched junction bases numbered 9, after V lost 5 bases and J lost 6 bases. CDR3 length: 15 residues. Per the germline V gene, CDR1 is SEHNR and CDR2 is FQNEAQ (reference sequence). In nucleotides, the CDR3 is TGTGCCAGCAGCCTCCGACAGGGGCTGACAAACACCATATATTTT. Translating it yields CASSLRQGLTNTIYF.

V and J are TRBV11-2 and TRBJ1-1; D gene ambiguous. The CDR3 consists of 13 residues. CDR1 and CDR2 from the germline V gene are SGHAT and FQNNGV. The V and J ends lost 3 bases and 1 base respectively, with 6 bases between them. Here the CDR3 reads CASSFPRNTEAFF. The CDR3 bases are TGTGCCAGCAGCTTCCCTAGGAACACTGAAGCTTTCTTT. Filled out from reference TRBV11-2 and TRBJ1-1, the complete variable domain reads EAGVAQSPRYKIIEKRQSVAFWCNPISGHATLYWYQQILGQGPKLLIQFQNNGVVDDSQLPKDRFSAERLKGVDSTLKIQPAKLEDSAVYLCASSFPRNTEAFFGQGTRLTVV.

This rearrangement joins TRBV7-8 to TRBJ2-2; possibly TRBD2 for D (6 bases). CDR3 length equals 15 residues. V lost 6 bases and J 2 bases, leaving 13 bases between the germline ends. Germline-derived CDR1 and CDR2 are SGHVS and FQNEAQ. The CDR3 reads CASSIRGTNTGELFF. The CDR3 DNA sequence: TGTGCCAGCAGTATTCGGGGGACCAACACCGGGGAGCTGTTTTTT. Together with reference TRBV7-8 and TRBJ2-2, the CDR3 gives the full variable domain: GAGVSQSPRYKVAKRGQDVALRCDPISGHVSLFWYQQALGQGPEFLTYFQNEAQLDKSGLPSDRFFAERPEGSVSTLKIQRTQQEDSAVYLCASSIRGTNTGELFFGEGSRLTVL.

The CDR3 sequence is CASSTQGEKETQYF. CDR3 bases: TGTGCCAGCAGCACACAGGGCGAGAAAGAGACCCAGTACTTC. This rearrangement joins TRBV7-9 to TRBJ2-5; tentative D call: TRBD1 (6 bases). With 5 bases removed from V and 3 bases from J, the gap between germline ends came to 13 bases. CDR3 size: 14 residues. Germline V CDR1 and CDR2: SEHNR, FQNEAQ (reference sequence). Full variable domain (remainder filled in from reference TRBV7-9 and TRBJ2-5): DTGVSQNPRHKITKRGQNVTFRCDPISEHNRLYWYRQTLGQGPEFLTYFQNEAQLEKSRLLSDRFSAERPKGSFSTLEIQRTEQGDSAMYLCASSTQGEKETQYFGPGTRLLVL.

The gene calls are TRBV7-7 and TRBJ2-1; TRBD1 matches at 10 bases. Germline V lookup: CDR1 SSHAT, CDR2 FNYEAQ (reference sequence). The CDR3 has 13 amino acids. After removal of 5 bases from V and 6 bases from J, the junction contained 1 base not matched to a gene. Written as DNA, the CDR3 is TGTGCCAGCAGCCGGGACAGGGGCAATGAGCAGTTCTTC. Protein product: CASSRDRGNEQFF.

The gene calls are TRBV19 and TRBJ1-1; D uncertain. The V end was cut by 5 bases, the J end by 3 bases, with 16 bases between. There are 15 residues in the CDR3. Germline assignment: CDR1 LNHDA and CDR2 SQIVND (reference sequence). DNA for the CDR3: TGTGCCAGTAGTTTACATCGTAACCCCGACACTGAAGCTTTCTTT. Protein sequence: CASSLHRNPDTEAFF.

V is TRBV5-5 and J is TRBJ1-4; D is possibly TRBD1 (5 bases). Germline V lookup: CDR1 SGHKS, CDR2 YYEKEE (reference sequence). Trimming removed 5 bases from V and 4 bases from J, with 12 bases in between. This CDR3 has 14 amino acids. For the CDR3, the DNA is TGTGCCAGCAGGGAGACAGACTATAATGAAAAACTGTTTTTT. This gives the protein CASRETDYNEKLFF.

V usage is TRBV11-2 and J usage is TRBJ2-3, with D unresolved. The V and J ends lost 4 bases and 4 bases respectively, with 18 bases between them. The CDR3 is 16 residues long. The germline V gene has CDR1 SGHAT and CDR2 FQNNGV. This CDR3 reads CASSSKTTHPPDTQYF. The CDR3 DNA follows: TGTGCCAGCAGCTCCAAAACGACCCACCCCCCAGATACGCAGTATTTT.

V usage is TRBV5-6 and J usage is TRBJ2-2, with no clear D. This CDR3 is 15 amino acids long. Germline lookup yields CDR1 SGHDT and CDR2 YYEEEE. V was trimmed by 0 bases and J by 1 base, leaving 7 bases between them. The CDR3 region has the DNA TGTGCCAGCAGCTTGGTTGCCTGGAACACCGGGGAGCTGTTTTTT. This codes for CASSLVAWNTGELFF.

This clone was counted a single time. The same CDR3 can be traced to other DNA sequences in this sample. This sequence joins TRBV9 and TRBJ2-7; 7 bases map to TRBD1. Germline V CDR1 and CDR2: SGDLS, YYNGEE. The CDR3 has 15 residues. Trimming removed 0 bases from V and 2 bases from J; junction bases left unmatched: 5. In nucleotides, the CDR3 is TGTGCCAGCAGCGTAGGGGACAGCTCAACCTACGAGCAGTACTTC. Amino acids: CASSVGDSSTYEQYF. The whole variable domain, filled in from reference TRBV9 and TRBJ2-7, reads DSGVTQTPKHLITATGQRVTLRCSPRSGDLSVYWYQQSLDQGLQFLIQYYNGEERAKGNILERFSAQQFPDLHSELNLSSLELGDSALYFCASSVGDSSTYEQYFGPGTRLTVT.

The V and J genes are TRBV7-9 and TRBJ1-4; possible D gene TRBD1, 5 bases. This CDR3 contains 15 residues. V lost 2 bases and J 1 base, leaving 8 bases between the germline ends. Germline CDR1 is SEHNR and CDR2 is FQNEAQ (reference sequence). CDR3 sequence reads: CASSLPGETNEKLFF. CDR3 in DNA: TGTGCCAGCAGCTTACCGGGGGAAACTAATGAAAAACTGTTTTTT.

In the case of this clone: Other DNA sequences in this sample translate to the same CDR3. The chain combines TRBV10-3 with TRBJ1-1; the D is unclear. This CDR3 spans 13 amino acids. Germline V lookup: CDR1 ENHRY, CDR2 SYGVKD. The V gene lost 3 bases and the J gene lost 2 bases, with 7 bases spanning the gap. Here the CDR3 DNA reads TGTGCCATCAGTGACGTCCTTAACACTGAAGCTTTCTTT. Residues: CAISDVLNTEAFF.